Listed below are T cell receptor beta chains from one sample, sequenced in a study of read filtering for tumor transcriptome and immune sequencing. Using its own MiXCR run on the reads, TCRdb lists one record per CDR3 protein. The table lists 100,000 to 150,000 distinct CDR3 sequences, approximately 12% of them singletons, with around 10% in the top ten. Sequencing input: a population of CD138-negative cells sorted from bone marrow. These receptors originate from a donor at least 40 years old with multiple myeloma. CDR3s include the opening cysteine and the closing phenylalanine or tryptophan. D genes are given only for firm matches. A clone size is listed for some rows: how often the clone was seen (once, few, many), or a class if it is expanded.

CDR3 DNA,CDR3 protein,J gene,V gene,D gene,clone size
TGCAGTGCTCTAGCGGGATACACAGATACGCAGTATTTT,CSALAGYTDTQYF,TRBJ2-3,TRBV20-1,TRBD2,many
TGTGCCAGCAGCTCAAACCCGGACGGATCCTACGAGCAGTACTTC,CASSSNPDGSYEQYF,TRBJ2-7,TRBV21-1,-,many
TGTGCCAGCAGCAAGCAGGGCCCGGGGGGAGAGACCCAGTACTTC,CASSKQGPGGETQYF,TRBJ2-5,TRBV7-9,TRBD2,many
TGTGCCAGCAGCTTCTGGACAGGGGGCACAGATACGCAGTATTTT,CASSFWTGGTDTQYF,TRBJ2-3,TRBV7-9,TRBD1,many
TGCAGCGTTGAAGGGGCAGGGTGGGGGGACGAGCAGTACTTC,CSVEGAGWGDEQYF,TRBJ2-7,TRBV29-1,-,many
TGTGCCAGCAGCTTAGGGACAGGCAGCGGCCTTGGACAGTTCTTC,CASSLGTGSGLGQFF,TRBJ2-1,TRBV13,-,many
TGCAGTGCTTCCTCGCTGGCGGGAGGGCCTGGTTATGAGCAGTTCTTC,CSASSLAGGPGYEQFF,TRBJ2-1,TRBV20-1,TRBD2,many
TGTGCCAGCAGCTTGAGGGACAGGGGAAATATTCAGTACTTC,CASSLRDRGNIQYF,TRBJ2-4,TRBV5-8,TRBD1,many
TGCGCCAGCAGCTTGGGATCATTATCCACAGATACGCAGTATTTT,CASSLGSLSTDTQYF,TRBJ2-3,TRBV5-1,-,few
TGTGCCAGCAGTGAACCGGGACTAAGTACGCAGTATTTT,CASSEPGLSTQYF,TRBJ2-3,TRBV6-5,TRBD2,many
TGCGCCAGCAGCCCGACGGGACAACTGCCTAACTATGGCTACACCTTC,CASSPTGQLPNYGYTF,TRBJ1-2,TRBV5-1,-,many
TGTGCCATCAGTGAGGACAGGGGCAAAAACATTCAGTACTTC,CAISEDRGKNIQYF,TRBJ2-4,TRBV10-3,TRBD1,-
TGTGCCAGCAGTTTAGCACAGTTGGGCACCGGGGAGCTGTTTTTT,CASSLAQLGTGELFF,TRBJ2-2,TRBV12-3/TRBV12-4,-,many
TGCAGCGTTGAAAGGGTGAGAGGGAACACTGAAGCTTTCTTT,CSVERVRGNTEAFF,TRBJ1-1,TRBV29-1,-,-
TGCGCCAGCAGCCCCCGGGACCTCGTTTTCGAGCAGTACTTC,CASSPRDLVFEQYF,TRBJ2-7,TRBV5-1,-,many
TGTGCCAGCAGCCTCGGGGTTAGCACAGATACGCAGTATTTT,CASSLGVSTDTQYF,TRBJ2-3,TRBV7-9,-,-
TGTGCCAGCAGCTTGGGTGGGGGAACTCTTGCTAACTATGGCTACACCTTC,CASSLGGGTLANYGYTF,TRBJ1-2,TRBV5-4,-,-
TGCAGTGCTGGACATAGGAGAGACGGGGAGCTGTTTTTT,CSAGHRRDGELFF,TRBJ2-2,TRBV20-1,-,-
TGCAGTCCCCGGGTGAACACTGAAGCTTTCTTT,CSPRVNTEAFF,TRBJ1-1,TRBV20-1,-,many
TGTGCCAGCACCAACCAGGGGGCTGAGGCGGAGACCCAGTGCTTC,CASTNQGAEAETQCF,TRBJ2-5,TRBV12-3/TRBV12-4,TRBD1,-
TGTGCCAGCAGCTTAGGGTACGGTGGCGGGCCCCAGCATTTT,CASSLGYGGGPQHF,TRBJ1-5,TRBV7-9,-,many
TGTGCCAGCAGCCAACTCGGAGAGACCCAGTACTTC,CASSQLGETQYF,TRBJ2-5,TRBV4-2,-,many
TGTGCCAGCAGCCAAGAGGGTCAGGGTGCCTGGGATACGCAGTATTTT,CASSQEGQGAWDTQYF,TRBJ2-3,TRBV4-2,-,few
TGTGCCAGTAGTACTGCGAACAATGAGCAGTTCTTC,CASSTANNEQFF,TRBJ2-1,TRBV19,-,many
TGCGCCAGCAGCGGGCGGATGGGTACCGGGGAGCTGTTTTTT,CASSGRMGTGELFF,TRBJ2-2,TRBV25-1,-,many
TGTGCCAGCAGTCTCGGGGACCCTGGAAACACCATATATTTT,CASSLGDPGNTIYF,TRBJ1-3,TRBV7-6,-,-
TGTGCCAGCAGCTTAGGGCGGTCAGCTAGCTATGGCTACACCTTC,CASSLGRSASYGYTF,TRBJ1-2,TRBV7-6,-,few
TGTGCCAGCAGTTTTCAGACTAGCAGCTACGAGCAGTACTTC,CASSFQTSSYEQYF,TRBJ2-7,TRBV2,TRBD2,many
TGTGCCAGCAGCCTACGACAGAATAATTCACCCCTCCACTTT,CASSLRQNNSPLHF,TRBJ1-6,TRBV14,-,many
TGTGCCAGCAGGACCGGGGAGCTGTTTTTT,CASRTGELFF,TRBJ2-2,TRBV2,-,many
TGTGCCAGCACACGACTAGCGGGAGGGCCGGATGAGCAGTTCTTC,CASTRLAGGPDEQFF,TRBJ2-1,TRBV27,TRBD2,many
TGTGCCAGCACCCGGTTAGCGGTTAGCACAGATACGCAGTATTTT,CASTRLAVSTDTQYF,TRBJ2-3,TRBV7-8,-,many
TGTGCCAGTAGTATTTCCTCGGGACACATGAACACCGGGGAGCTGTTTTTT,CASSISSGHMNTGELFF,TRBJ2-2,TRBV19,-,many
TGTGCCAGCAGCAAACAGGGGAGCACTGGGGCCAACGTCCTGACTTTC,CASSKQGSTGANVLTF,TRBJ2-6,TRBV5-4,TRBD1,-
TGTGCCATCAGTGATGGGACCTACGAGCAGTACTTC,CAISDGTYEQYF,TRBJ2-7,TRBV10-3,-,many
TGTGCCACCGAGGGCACTAGCGGGATCTACGGTGAGCAGTTCTTC,CATEGTSGIYGEQFF,TRBJ2-1,TRBV24-1,TRBD2,-
TGTGCCAGTAGTATGGGACCCGCTACAGATACGCAGTATTTT,CASSMGPATDTQYF,TRBJ2-3,TRBV19,-,few
TGCGCCAGCAGCTTGGGGGGGGATACCAATCAGCCCCAGCATTTT,CASSLGGDTNQPQHF,TRBJ1-5,TRBV5-1,-,-
TGTGCCAGCAGCCAAGGGGGTAACGAGCAGTACTTC,CASSQGGNEQYF,TRBJ2-7,TRBV3-1,-,many
TGCAGTGCTTTAAGGACAGAAGAGACCCAGTACTTC,CSALRTEETQYF,TRBJ2-5,TRBV20-1,-,few